This passage covers 5 T cell receptor beta chains from one sample sequenced in a study of blood T cells in healthy people across ages. The authors ran a second PCR of about 6 to 11 cycles using a sample-barcoded 5' primer and a J-beta primer mix. MiXCR, run by TCRdb on the 5' RACE reads, gives a single entry per CDR3 protein. The table has 1.5 million to 2 million distinct CDR3 sequences, less than 50% seen once. Sequencing used blood. These receptors originate from a woman aged 35 to 49 in good health.

V is TRBV12-3 or TRBV12-4 and J is TRBJ2-3; no clear D gene. V was shortened by 5 bases and J by 4 bases, with 16 bases between the two germline ends. The CDR3 totals 15 residues. The CDR3 nucleotides read TGTGCCAGCAGTCCCTCTGAAGTAGGCGCAGATACGCAGTATTTT. Translation gives CASSPSEVGADTQYF.

The chain carries TRBV14 and TRBJ2-3; no clear D gene. The CDR3 contains 15 residues. The germline V gene encodes CDR1 SGHDN and CDR2 FVKESK. The germline V and J ends were trimmed by 1 base and 2 bases, with 10 bases remaining between them. In DNA form, the CDR3 reads TGTGCCAGCAGCCAAGGGATCATAAACACAGATACGCAGTATTTT. It codes for CASSQGIINTDTQYF.

V usage is TRBV20-1 and J usage is TRBJ2-6, with D tentatively TRBD1 or TRBD2 (5 bases each). The CDR3 sequence is 18 residues long. Trimming cost V 2 bases and J 0 bases, with 17 bases left between them. CDR1 and CDR2 from the germline V gene are DFQATT and SNEGSKA (reference sequence). CDR3 loop: CSARSLGARSSGANVLTF. As DNA, the CDR3 is TGCAGTGCTAGATCACTAGGGGCACGAAGCTCTGGGGCCAACGTCCTGACTTTC.

The genes are TRBV7-9 and TRBJ2-5; D gene unclear. Trimming removed 6 bases at V and 4 bases at J, with 15 bases between. Germline values: CDR1 SEHNR, CDR2 FQNEAQ (reference sequence). CDR3 size: 14 residues. The CDR3 is CASSSPLNRETQYF. Here the CDR3 DNA reads TGTGCCAGCAGTTCCCCACTAAATAGAGAGACCCAGTACTTC.

This clonotype was seen more than once but under ten times. CDR3 nucleotide sequence: TGTGCCAGCAGCTCGCAGACAGGTCTCGCAGATACGCAGTATTTT. Its translation is CASSSQTGLADTQYF. The chain has TRBV7-2 and TRBJ2-3, with D perhaps matching TRBD1 (6 bases). The germline V and J ends were trimmed by 4 bases and 4 bases, with 15 bases remaining between them. The CDR3 has 15 residues. Germline V gives CDR1 SGHTA, CDR2 FQGNSA.